This T cell receptor beta chain was recovered during a study of neurological immune-mediated disorders. General observations from the study: Sharing of CDR3 amino acid sequences among expanded clones across subjects was absent, suggesting private repertoires in all groups.

In its sample, this clonotype was seen many times. Its specificity is unknown. With 10-nucleotide random UMIs included, cDNA was synthesized by 5'RACE. From 15-18 subjects, over 160 million TCR-beta sequences were obtained in each sequencing run. TCRdb processed the 5' RACE reads anew with MiXCR; each CDR3 protein has one entry. The table has some 53,000 distinct CDR3 sequences, roughly 17% seen once. It was from 2 million PBMCs stored at -80 C that the unsorted libraries were obtained. Source material: PBMCs. The origin of this receptor is a man aged 55-75 years in good health.

The CDR3: CASSLAGSTDTQYF. CDR3 in DNA: TGTGCCAGCAGCTTAGCGGGGAGCACAGATACGCAGTATTTT. This sequence joins TRBV7-2 and TRBJ2-3; D gene ambiguous. The CDR3 is 14 residues long. Germline values: CDR1 SGHTA, CDR2 FQGNSA. The V gene lost 0 bases and the J gene lost 0 bases, with 4 bases spanning the gap.